This T cell receptor (beta chain) is drawn from a study of blood T cell repertoires in COVID-19. The repertoire was sequenced with immunoSEQ multiplex PCR; TCRdb's copy has only in-frame clones and lacks some. Among around 260,000 clones listed, around 88% were seen once. The sequence was collected from a man aged 30-40 years with active or convalescent COVID-19. Material: peripheral blood.

In DNA form, the CDR3 reads TGTGCCATCAGTGAGCCCAACCGCTGGGGGCCGAATTCACCCCTCCACTTT. It is translated as CAISEPNRWGPNSPLHF. The V gene is TRBV10-3, the J gene TRBJ1-6; D perhaps matches TRBD1 (6 bases). Germline loops: CDR1 ENHRY, CDR2 SYGVKD. This CDR3 has 17 amino acids. The V end was cut by 2 bases, the J end by 7 bases, with 18 bases between.